The 17 T cell receptor beta chains below all came from one sample that was sequenced in a study of blood T cells in healthy people across ages. The second PCR ran roughly 7 to 12 cycles with a sample-barcoded 5' primer and J-beta primers. Via MiXCR, TCRdb re-called the 5' RACE reads, giving one row per CDR3 protein. The sample gives about 970,000 distinct CDR3 sequences, approximately 50% of which show up once; roughly a fifth is in the top ten. Input material: blood. These TCRs come from a woman aged 55-70 years in good health.

The chain recombines TRBV20-1 with TRBJ2-1; 7 nucleotides line up with TRBD2. J gave up 4 bases and V 5 bases, and 8 bases lay outside the gene matches. The CDR3 contains 14 residues. Germline V gene data show CDR1 as DFQATT and CDR2 as SNEGSKA (reference sequence). The CDR3 nucleotides read TGCAGTGCTGGGCTTCAGCGGGGTTACAATGAGCAGTTCTTC. It encodes CSAGLQRGYNEQFF.

The gene calls are TRBV20-1 and TRBJ2-1, with TRBD2 as a possible D gene (6 bases). This CDR3 is built from 13 residues. Germline-derived CDR1 and CDR2 are DFQATT and SNEGSKA (reference sequence). With 5 bases removed from V and 7 bases from J, the gap between germline ends came to 15 bases. The DNA of the CDR3 is TGCAGTGCTGGCGGGGCTTTCCCGAATGAGCAGTTCTTC. This translates into CSAGGAFPNEQFF.

The V gene is TRBV6-5, the J gene TRBJ2-2; D not resolved. Germline CDR1 and CDR2: MNHEY and SVGAGI. The CDR3 totals 13 residues. With 3 bases removed from V and 5 bases from J, the gap between germline ends came to 7 bases. CDR3 sequence reads: CASSYYPTGELFF. CDR3 DNA: TGTGCCAGCAGTTATTATCCAACCGGGGAGCTGTTTTTT.

This chain links TRBV2 with TRBJ1-5; TRBD1 aligns across 8 bases. V trimming: 7 bases; J trimming: 3 bases; junction bases outside the gene matches: 8. The CDR3 is 15 residues long. The germline V gene has CDR1 SNHLY and CDR2 FYNNEI. As DNA, the CDR3 is TGTGCCAGCAAGTACCGGGACAGGAACAATCAGCCCCAGCATTTT. This sequence encodes CASKYRDRNNQPQHF.

The gene calls are TRBV4-2 and TRBJ2-1, with 7 bases lining up with TRBD1. Germline assignment: CDR1 LGHNA and CDR2 YNFKEQ. The CDR3 runs to 16 residues. The V segment lost 1 base and the J segment 5 bases; nucleotides outside the gene matches: 8. The CDR3 sequence is CASSQASGQINNEQFF. CDR3 DNA: TGTGCCAGCAGCCAAGCCTCGGGACAGATAAACAATGAGCAGTTCTTC.

The V gene is TRBV6-6, the J gene TRBJ2-1, with 13 bases aligning to TRBD2. Germline CDR1 is MNHNY and CDR2 is SVGAGI (reference sequence). The V segment lost 6 bases and the J segment 4 bases; nucleotides outside the gene matches: 9. The CDR3 totals 17 residues. Here the CDR3 reads CASRSGTSGTKYNEQFF. The CDR3 bases are TGTGCCAGCAGAAGCGGGACTAGCGGGACCAAGTACAATGAGCAGTTCTTC.

The V and J genes are TRBV7-2 and TRBJ2-1; D possibly corresponds to TRBD2 (5 bases). V shed 2 bases and J shed 7 bases, with 15 bases lying between them. Germline V lookup: CDR1 SGHTA, CDR2 FQGNSA. This CDR3 region has 15 residues. CDR3 amino acids: CASSLSRTPGNEQFF. The CDR3 DNA reads as TGTGCCAGCAGCTTATCTCGAACCCCGGGGAATGAGCAGTTCTTC.

This clonotype has a count of ten or more. The chain recombines TRBV29-1 with TRBJ2-3; no firm D call. Between the trimmed V and J ends, which lost 8 bases and 2 bases, there was a span of 14 bases. The CDR3 is 13 amino acids. Germline V gene data show CDR1 as SQVTM and CDR2 as ANQGSEA. The CDR3 region has the DNA TGCAGCACCGACGGCGGTACCACAGATACGCAGTATTTT. Protein sequence: CSTDGGTTDTQYF.

V usage is TRBV20-1 and J usage is TRBJ2-3; TRBD2 aligns across 9 bases. Germline V gives CDR1 DFQATT, CDR2 SNEGSKA (reference sequence). Trimming removed 6 bases from V and 5 bases from J; junction bases left unmatched: 12. The CDR3 runs to 15 residues. CDR3 sequence reads: CSAVPGGRAGDTQYF. In nucleotides, the CDR3 is TGCAGTGCCGTTCCAGGCGGGAGGGCCGGAGATACGCAGTATTTT.

The CDR3 sequence is CASRAGGSKDEQYF. In nucleotides, the CDR3 is TGTGCCAGCAGGGCGGGGGGCAGTAAAGACGAGCAGTACTTC. V usage is TRBV6-5 and J usage is TRBJ2-7; 8 positions match TRBD2. CDR3 length: 14 residues. The V segment lost 6 bases and the J segment 5 bases; nucleotides outside the gene matches: 9. In germline, CDR1 is MNHEY, CDR2 SVGAGI.

This clonotype was detected a few times. The chain combines TRBV4-1 with TRBJ1-6; 8 bases are a match to TRBD1. The CDR3 length is 14 residues. Germline V gene data show CDR1 as MGHRA and CDR2 as YSYEKL. V lost 4 bases, J lost 8 bases, and 4 bases stayed unmatched. DNA of the CDR3: TGCGCCAGCAGCCTACAGACAGGGGATTCACCCCTCCACTTT. Translation gives CASSLQTGDSPLHF.

The chain combines TRBV29-1 with TRBJ2-1; the D is unclear. Between the trimmed V and J ends, which lost 4 bases and 6 bases, there was a span of 7 bases. This CDR3 has 11 residues. CDR1 SQVTM and CDR2 ANQGSEA come from the germline V gene. As DNA, the CDR3 is TGCAGCGTTGTTTTAGCCAATGAGCAGTTCTTC. Translation gives CSVVLANEQFF.

This clonotype was recorded a few times. V usage is TRBV6-2 or TRBV6-3 and J usage is TRBJ2-7; TRBD2 matches at 8 bases. Germline V gene data show CDR1 as MNHEY and CDR2 as SVGEGT. The CDR3 has 15 residues. V shed 6 bases, J shed 2 bases, and the junction held 9 bases outside the gene matches. The CDR3 coding sequence is TGTGCCAGCAGCCAGTGGGGAGCGGGGGCCTACGAGCAGTACTTC. This encodes CASSQWGAGAYEQYF.

The chain couples TRBV6-6 to TRBJ2-7; D uncertain. The J call may be mistaken, given a closer DNA end match to TRBJ2-5. CDR1 and CDR2 (germline): MNHNY, SVGAGI (reference sequence). CDR3 length: 14 residues. The CDR3 bases are TGTGCCAGCAGTTACGAGGCGGCCGTGGGGACCCAGTACTTC. Translation: CASSYEAAVGTQYF.

The genes are TRBV27 and TRBJ1-3, with TRBD1 matching 8 bases. Trimming took 1 base from V and 8 from J; bases not matched to a gene: 7. The CDR3 sequence is 15 residues long. CDR1 is MNHEY and CDR2 is SMNVEV in the germline V gene (reference sequence). DNA of the CDR3: TGTGCCAGCAGTTTATGGGGCAGGGGGCTGGACACCATATATTTT. It specifies CASSLWGRGLDTIYF.

V gene TRBV6-2 or TRBV6-3 combines with J gene TRBJ2-6, with unresolved D. The CDR3 contains 18 residues. V was shortened by 0 bases and J by 0 bases, with 12 bases between the two germline ends. Germline CDR1 reads MNHEY; CDR2 reads SVGEGT. The CDR3 coding sequence is TGTGCCAGCAGTTACTCCTCTTGGCAGATCTCTGGGGCCAACGTCCTGACTTTC. It translates to CASSYSSWQISGANVLTF.

This sequence joins TRBV7-2 and TRBJ2-4; D is unclear. The germline CDR1 and CDR2 sequences are SGHTA and FQGNSA. This CDR3 is built from 14 residues. The germline V and J ends were trimmed by 5 bases and 7 bases, with 15 bases remaining between them. For the CDR3, the DNA is TGTGCCAGCAGCCGTGACTCCCGGGCTAACATTCAGTACTTC. This codes for CASSRDSRANIQYF. Filled out from reference TRBV7-2 and TRBJ2-4, the complete variable domain reads GAGVSQSPSNKVTEKGKDVELRCDPISGHTALYWYRQSLGQGLEFLIYFQGNSAPDKSGLPSDRFSAERTGGSVSTLTIQRTQQEDSAVYLCASSRDSRANIQYFGAGTRLSVL.